The T cell receptor beta chain described here comes from a study of blood T cells in healthy people across ages. Study observations and caveats: When set beside aged donors, long-lived donors presented more naive CD4+ cells and higher diversity. Older individuals had lower TCR beta diversity per million T cells (the decline was roughly linear).

The sample, approximately 11 milliliters of peripheral blood, was drawn from each donor. This clonotype has at least ten counts. What it binds is not known. Primers used in a second PCR of about 7 to 12 cycles were a sample-barcoded 5' primer and a J-beta primer mix. TCRdb re-called the 5' RACE reads through MiXCR, storing one row per CDR3 protein. Seen here are more than 750,000 distinct CDR3 sequences, 29% observed once, and the top ten hold roughly a tenth. The length of the CDR3 is 15 residues. The same data also contributed to another study, on T cells of mothers and their children.

V and J are TRBV21-1 and TRBJ2-5. TRBV21-1 is a listed pseudogene. Material for sequencing was blood. The clonotype originates from a woman in her thirties or forties in good health. The CDR3 nucleotides are TGTGCCAGCAGCAAATCGCCCGGGCACCAAGAGACCCAGTACTTC. This codes for CASSKSPGHQETQYF.